This note documents a single T cell receptor beta chain sequence. The CDR3 contains 13 residues. Germline assignment: CDR1 SGHKS and CDR2 YYEKEE (reference sequence). The sample comes from a study of T cells expressing NK-cell markers. Study-level background: Repertoires of TCR beta were obtained from T cells sorted as CD3+CD56+NKG2C+, CD3+CD56+NKG2C- and CD3+CD56-NKG2C+. Among eight sequenced donors, seven carried HCMV seropositivity while one was seronegative.

The authors made TCR beta cDNA libraries by 5'RACE template switching. This switching added a universal primer site and UMIs. Using the 5' RACE reads, TCRdb records one entry per CDR3 protein without DNA. The sample includes roughly 170,000 distinct CDR3 sequences. This receptor was identified in a woman aged 18-70 years in good health. Source material: blood T cells: a sorted CD56 or NKG2C T cell subset, CD4+ or CD8+ T cells, or bulk PBMC T cells (not recorded which). The chain combines TRBV5-5 with TRBJ2-5. CDR3: CASSLVVQETQYF.